This is a list of T cell receptor beta chains from one sample in a study of cytomegalovirus exposure and HLA in healthy donors. Sequencing was performed with immunoSEQ multiplex PCR; in TCRdb, only in-frame clones are kept and a portion is missing. The repertoire includes under 300,000 clones, 75% to 90% of them detected once, and around 4% sits in the top ten. The sequenced sample consisted of PBMCs. All receptors come from a man aged 40-50 years in good health and CMV-seropositive. Each CDR3 is given with its conserved first and last residue. Each record gives: clone size, V gene, J gene, CDR3 protein. Only some rows state a clone size, as once, few, many or a class for expanded clones.

-	TRBV5-5	TRBJ1-1	CASSLRLTVNTEAFF
-	TRBV7-9	TRBJ1-3	CASSYPGADGNTIYF
-	TRBV27	TRBJ2-4	CASSLSGGAKNIQYF
-	TRBV28	TRBJ1-1	CASRDRGYENTEAFF
-	TRBV5-4	TRBJ1-3	CASSSDRGNTIYF
many	TRBV29-1	TRBJ2-2	CSGGSTGELFF
-	TRBV6-5	TRBJ2-7	CASSYVLTTYEQYF
-	TRBV11-3	TRBJ2-1	CASSSRTSGRYNEQFF
few	TRBV7-6	TRBJ2-5	CASSFSGSWETQYF
-	TRBV5-1	TRBJ2-3	CASSSRQGATDTQYF
-	TRBV7-2	TRBJ2-5	CASSYGTIEGETQYF
-	TRBV6-5	TRBJ1-2	CASSSDRGGHGYTF
-	TRBV5-1	TRBJ2-7	CASSLAVQGVGEQYF
-	TRBV27	TRBJ2-1	CASSFWTGASYNEQFF
-	TRBV2	TRBJ1-2	CASRRTDSNYGYTF
-	TRBV28	TRBJ1-1	CASSLETNTEAFF
-	TRBV28	TRBJ1-1	CASSTLTGPTEAFF
-	TRBV19	TRBJ1-2	CASSPRDTGIDGYTF
-	TRBV6-5	TRBJ2-7	CASSSPGQGWYEQYF
-	TRBV10-3	TRBJ2-3	CAIRSSSGLTDTQYF
few	TRBV28	TRBJ1-1	CATKDRNTEAFF
-	TRBV14	TRBJ2-7	CASSLLAGVSEQYF
-	TRBV9	TRBJ1-2	CASTQGSRWSNYGYTF
-	TRBV11-2	TRBJ1-2	CASSQTGYGYTF
-	TRBV7-8	TRBJ2-7	CASSLRLAGGPYEQYF
-	TRBV28	TRBJ2-1	CASSLGTGAPKAEQFF
-	TRBV9	TRBJ2-3	CASSVGLGQGTDTQYF
-	TRBV13	TRBJ2-7	CASSAGQGPREQYF
-	TRBV28	TRBJ2-3	CASSSPDRGGTDTQYF
once	TRBV7-9	TRBJ2-5	CASSSEGLAGETQYF
once	TRBV9	TRBJ2-7	CASSASGTGSDEQYF
medium-sized	TRBV2	TRBJ1-2	CASSEALGSYGYTF
-	TRBV28	TRBJ1-3	CASSLCDRAWDTIYF
-	TRBV7-2	TRBJ2-7	CASSLSGRNYEQYF
-	TRBV7-9	TRBJ2-3	CASSFADDTQYF
-	TRBV29-1	TRBJ2-7	CSALIKPYEQYF
-	TRBV11-2	-	CASSFSGGSEQYF
-	TRBV28	TRBJ1-1	CASREQGRTEAFF
-	TRBV19	TRBJ2-7	CGTGRTGEGTYEQYF
once	TRBV7-2	TRBJ2-7	CASSLDQIPLYEQYF
-	TRBV9	TRBJ2-1	CASSEALPDRGLHEQFF
once	TRBV28	TRBJ1-2	CASSYDIIGYGYTF
-	TRBV6-5	TRBJ2-5	CASGPQLGPQETQYF
-	TRBV11-2	TRBJ2-7	CASNPGGDHYEQYF
-	TRBV27	TRBJ1-1	CASTTGGLMNTEAFF
-	TRBV5-1	TRBJ2-5	CASSFRRSSETQYF
-	TRBV6-4	TRBJ1-2	CASRDPLNYGYTF
-	TRBV28	TRBJ2-3	CASSSPTSGRGTDTQYF
once	TRBV28	TRBJ2-3	CASTGDSDTQYF
few	TRBV2	TRBJ1-5	CASEGGEGQPQHF
-	TRBV11-2	TRBJ2-2	CATKASTGELFF
-	TRBV7-8	TRBJ2-7	CASSAQVGQLYEQYF